The 16 T cell receptor beta chains presented below share a single source sample, sequenced in a study of cytomegalovirus exposure and HLA in healthy donors. This PCR relied on a set of 60 Vbeta primers and 13 Jbeta primers. Only in-frame clones appear in the TCRdb table, and some are missing; sequencing was by immunoSEQ multiplex PCR. Of about 160,000 clones listed, about 82% are singletons. The material sequenced was PBMCs. These receptors originate from a male donor in good health and CMV-seronegative.

The chain employs TRBV6-6 and TRBJ2-7, with 10 bases fitting TRBD1. This CDR3 is 16 amino acids long. CDR1 is MNHNY, CDR2 SVGAGI, per germline (reference sequence). The V and J ends lost 10 bases and 4 bases, in that order; junction bases with no gene match: 16. The CDR3 region is CATRIPDRGPGYEQYF. The CDR3 DNA follows: TGTGCCACCCGAATACCTGACAGGGGGCCGGGATACGAGCAGTACTTC.

CDR3 coding DNA: TGTGCCAGTAGTATAGGTACTGATCGGGGAGCTTTCTTT. This gives the protein CASSIGTDRGAFF. This chain joins TRBV19 and TRBJ1-1; D remains ambiguous. Trimming took 1 base from V and 10 from J, leaving 13 bases between them. The V gene's germline CDR1 is LNHDA and CDR2 SQIVND (reference sequence). The length of the CDR3 is 13 residues.

This clone turned up a few times. This sequence joins TRBV5-6 and TRBJ1-1, with D perhaps TRBD1 (6 bases). Trimming removed 7 bases at V and 0 bases at J, with 10 bases between. The germline V gene has CDR1 SGHDT and CDR2 YYEEEE. This CDR3 spans 13 amino acids. In DNA, the CDR3 is TGTGCCAGCGTGGGGACACTGAACACTGAAGCTTTCTTT. This encodes CASVGTLNTEAFF.

This chain uses TRBV27 with TRBJ2-7, with 7 nucleotides matching TRBD1. This CDR3 region has 15 residues. Trimming took 7 bases from V and 7 from J; bases not matched to a gene: 16. The germline V gene has CDR1 MNHEY and CDR2 SMNVEV (reference sequence). CDR3 nucleotides: TGTGCCAGCACCACCCTCCGGGACAGAGCTCGTGAGCAGTACTTC. Protein: CASTTLRDRAREQYF.

The rearrangement links TRBV19 to TRBJ2-7; the match to TRBD2 covers 9 bases. CDR1 is LNHDA, CDR2 SQIVND, per germline (reference sequence). The CDR3 consists of 14 residues. J was trimmed by 7 bases and V by 4 bases; bases with no gene match: 8. CDR3: CASSRGGSGGEQYF. CDR3 bases: TGTGCCAGTAGTAGAGGAGGTAGCGGGGGAGAGCAGTACTTC.

This clone has a single count. This sequence joins TRBV4-3 and TRBJ2-2; 7 bases agree with TRBD2. Trimming cost V 1 base and J 0 bases; bases outside gene matches: 5. The germline V gene encodes CDR1 LGHNA and CDR2 YSLEER. The CDR3 totals 17 residues. The CDR3 region is CASSQASGTTNTGELFF. CDR3 DNA sequence: TGCGCCAGCAGCCAAGCCTCCGGGACTACGAACACCGGGGAGCTGTTTTTT.

The J gene is TRBJ1-3, the V gene TRBV5-1; the D gene is possibly TRBD1 (5 bases). This CDR3 region has 12 residues. CDR1 is SGHRS, CDR2 YFSETQ, per germline. V dropped 4 bases and J dropped 7 bases, with 9 bases sitting between them. In nucleotides, the CDR3 is TGCGCCAGCAGCCCCGGGGGGAACACCATATATTTT. Its translation: CASSPGGNTIYF.

The genes are TRBV28 and TRBJ2-1, with TRBD2 matching 12 bases. The CDR3 has 16 residues. Trimming removed 3 bases from V and 4 bases from J; junction bases left unmatched: 4. Germline assignment: CDR1 MDHEN and CDR2 SYDVKM. CDR3 in DNA: TGTGCCAGCAGTTTCTTACTAGCGGGGGGTTACAATGAGCAGTTCTTC. Amino acids: CASSFLLAGGYNEQFF.

The CDR3 spells CASSRGTGGPDTQYF. CDR3 DNA sequence: TGTGCCAGCAGTCGAGGGACAGGGGGTCCAGATACGCAGTATTTT. The gene calls are TRBV9 and TRBJ2-3; the match to TRBD1 covers 11 bases. The CDR3 runs 15 residues. In germline, CDR1 is SGDLS, CDR2 YYNGEE. Trimming took 5 bases from V and 4 from J; bases not matched to a gene: 6. Complete variable domain (other parts from reference TRBV9 and TRBJ2-3): DSGVTQTPKHLITATGQRVTLRCSPRSGDLSVYWYQQSLDQGLQFLIQYYNGEERAKGNILERFSAQQFPDLHSELNLSSLELGDSALYFCASSRGTGGPDTQYFGPGTRLTVL.

This chain connects TRBV15 to TRBJ1-6, with 10 bases aligning to TRBD1. Trimming took 6 bases from V and 4 from J; bases not matched to a gene: 3. The germline V gene encodes CDR1 LNHNV and CDR2 YYDKDF (reference sequence). The CDR3 covers 15 residues. CDR3 amino acids: CATRGQGPYNSPLHF. In nucleotides, the CDR3 is TGTGCCACCAGGGGACAGGGGCCTTATAATTCACCCCTCCACTTT. The full variable domain, with the rest looked up from reference TRBV15 and TRBJ1-6, is DAMVIQNPRYQVTQFGKPVTLSCSQTLNHNVMYWYQQKSSQAPKLLFHYYDKDFNNEADTPDNFQSRRPNTSFCFLDIRSPGLGDTAMYLCATRGQGPYNSPLHFGNGTRLTVT.

The chain recombines TRBV11-1 with TRBJ2-5; weak D call: TRBD1 (6 bases). Germline V gene sequence: CDR1 SGHAT, CDR2 FQDESV (reference sequence). The CDR3 sequence is 13 residues long. V shed 3 bases and J shed 5 bases, with 10 bases lying between them. CDR3 protein: CASSFGTRETQYF. In DNA, the CDR3 is TGTGCCAGCAGCTTCGGGACAAGGGAGACCCAGTACTTC.

This clone appeared a few times. V gene TRBV14 combines with J gene TRBJ2-3; possible D gene TRBD2, 6 bases. Germline V gene data show CDR1 as SGHDN and CDR2 as FVKESK. Deletions cut 1 base from V and 6 bases from J, with 8 bases between. There are 13 residues in the CDR3. CDR3: CASSQVLADTQYF. CDR3 in DNA: TGTGCCAGCAGCCAAGTTCTAGCGGATACGCAGTATTTT.

In DNA form, the CDR3 reads TGCGCCAGCAGCTTGGGGGGGGGACTAGCGACAGAGACCCAGTACTTC. Protein sequence: CASSLGGGLATETQYF. This rearrangement joins TRBV5-1 to TRBJ2-5, with 10 positions matching TRBD2. This CDR3 is built from 16 residues. The trim removed 0 bases at V and 4 bases at J, leaving 6 bases unmatched. CDR1 SGHRS and CDR2 YFSETQ come from the germline V gene.

The gene calls are TRBV5-1 and TRBJ2-7; TRBD1 matches 7 bases. Germline CDR1 reads SGHRS; CDR2 reads YFSETQ. The CDR3 contains 15 residues. With V trimmed by 9 bases and J by 5 bases, 17 bases remained unmatched. The CDR3 nucleotides read TGCGCCAACCCGAAACGACAGGGATTAGCTCACGAGCAGTACTTC. Its protein product is CANPKRQGLAHEQYF.

The chain uses TRBV19 and TRBJ2-5; 12 positions agree with TRBD1. Germline CDR1 is LNHDA and CDR2 is SQIVND (reference sequence). CDR3 length: 17 amino acids. Trimming cost V 5 bases and J 4 bases; bases outside gene matches: 11. In nucleotides, the CDR3 is TGTGCCAGTAGTGACCCCGGCGGGACAGGGGGCGGAGAGACCCAGTACTTC. It is translated as CASSDPGGTGGGETQYF.

V usage is TRBV5-4 and J usage is TRBJ1-2, with 8 bases aligning to TRBD1. In germline, CDR1 is SGHNT, CDR2 YYREEE (reference sequence). Unmatched junction bases numbered 8, after V lost 4 bases and J lost 0 bases. This CDR3 spans 16 amino acids. The CDR3 DNA reads TGTGCCAGCAGCCTGATGGGACAGGACCCTAACTATGGCTACACCTTC. Translating gives CASSLMGQDPNYGYTF.